These 5 T cell receptor beta chains came from one sample sequenced in a study of vaccination effects on CD4 cells after COVID-19. Sequencing was preceded by expansion of antigen-specific CD4+ T cells with viral peptide pools in the ViraFEST assay. Following 10 days of culture, CD4+ T cells were isolated. Each person got two doses of an mRNA SARS-CoV-2 vaccine, BNT162b2 or mRNA-1273. The method was immunoSEQ multiplex PCR; TCRdb's version includes in-frame clones alone and lacks a portion of them. The data hold 30,000 to 40,000 clones, with less than 80% observed a single time. No antigen has been assigned to these receptors. Sequencing used CD4+ T cells from PBMCs cultured with SARS-CoV-2 spike peptides, obtained after COVID-19 vaccination. These receptor sequences come from a human donor who received a COVID-19 vaccine.

The chain combines TRBV7-9 with TRBJ2-5, with no clear D. V was pared by 5 bases and J by 5 bases, with 18 bases between. Germline V gene data show CDR1 as SEHNR and CDR2 as FQNEAQ (reference sequence). The CDR3 covers 15 residues. In nucleotides, the CDR3 is TGTGCCAGCAGCCATCACGTTACCGTGGGGGAGACCCAGTACTTC. Encoded protein: CASSHHVTVGETQYF.

The chain is built from TRBV6-5 and TRBJ2-7; the D is unclear. V was cut by 7 bases and J by 0 bases, with 7 bases left in between. Germline-derived CDR1 and CDR2 are MNHEY and SVGAGI. The CDR3 runs to 12 residues. The CDR3 is CASNPSSYEQYF. CDR3 DNA sequence: TGTGCCAGCAACCCCAGCTCCTACGAGCAGTACTTC.

This chain connects TRBV6-2 or TRBV6-3 to TRBJ2-1, with TRBD1 matching over 8 bases. Germline lookup yields CDR1 MNHEY and CDR2 SVGEGT. Trimming at V came to 5 bases and at J to 8 bases, leaving 14 bases not matched to a gene. The CDR3 has 16 amino acids. The CDR3 here is CASSHRYGRGRDEQFF. CDR3 sequence (DNA): TGTGCCAGCAGTCATAGATATGGCAGGGGGCGAGATGAGCAGTTCTTC.

This chain links TRBV7-2 with TRBJ2-7; D not resolved. The CDR3 spans 15 residues. Germline assignment: CDR1 SGHTA and CDR2 FQGNSA. The V gene lost 2 bases and the J gene lost 0 bases, with 11 bases spanning the gap. CDR3 coding DNA: TGTGCCAGCAGCTTATCTGTCGCAGTCTCCTACGAGCAGTACTTC. Residues: CASSLSVAVSYEQYF.

The chain couples TRBV18 to TRBJ1-2; D unclear. V shed 0 bases and J shed 0 bases, with 11 bases lying between them. The length of the CDR3 is 16 residues. Germline assignment: CDR1 KGHSH and CDR2 LQKENI. As DNA, the CDR3 is TGTGCCAGCTCACCACCGTCGGCGAGAGCTAACTATGGCTACACCTTC. It specifies CASSPPSARANYGYTF.